These 28 T cell receptor beta chains came from one sample sequenced in a study of shared clonotypes between healthy human individuals. The assay was immunoSEQ multiplex PCR, and TCRdb's table has in-frame clones only and misses some. This sample has some 2.3 million clones, with over 90% found just once. The source material was naive CD4+ T cells from PBMCs. Indicated subset: CD45RA+ positively selected. The source is a man aged 18-30 years in good health. Some clones in this sample may be carry-over from other donors' samples.

To note about this clone: Distinct nucleotide sequences in the sample also encode this CDR3. The CDR3 coding sequence is TGTGCCAGCAGCTTGGCGGTATACGAGCAGTACTTC. Translating gives CASSLAVYEQYF. The gene calls are TRBV5-6 and TRBJ2-7; no definite D call. The germline V and J ends were trimmed by 0 bases and 4 bases, with 5 bases remaining between them. The germline V gene encodes CDR1 SGHDT and CDR2 YYEEEE. The CDR3 contains 12 residues. Variable domain in full (rest from reference TRBV5-6 and TRBJ2-7): DAGVTQSPTHLIKTRGQQVTLRCSPKSGHDTVSWYQQALGQGPQFIFQYYEEEERQRGNFPDRFSGHQFPNYSSELNVNALLLGDSALYLCASSLAVYEQYFGPGTRLTVT.

This clone was recorded only once. V usage is TRBV6-1 and J usage is TRBJ2-7; 9 nucleotides agree with TRBD1. Germline CDR1 MNHNS, CDR2 SASEGT. This CDR3 spans 12 amino acids. CDR3 region: CVTQGAVYEQYF. The CDR3 region has the DNA TGTGTCACACAGGGGGCGGTCTACGAGCAGTACTTC.

The chain uses TRBV9 and TRBJ2-7; maybe TRBD2 (6 bases). The CDR3 sequence is 14 residues long. Germline CDR1 and CDR2: SGDLS and YYNGEE. V was clipped by 4 bases and J by 6 bases, with 17 bases between them. The CDR3 here is CASSYGTPPSEQYF. CDR3 in DNA: TGTGCCAGCAGCTACGGGACTCCCCCTAGCGAGCAGTACTTC.

The chain employs TRBV10-1 and TRBJ2-4, with D possibly TRBD1 on 6 matching bases. The CDR3 is 15 residues long. V was clipped by 5 bases and J by 0 bases, with 11 bases between them. Germline CDR1 and CDR2: WNHNN and SYGVQD (reference sequence). CDR3 nucleotides: TGCGCCAGCAGTCCCCCAGGGGAAGCCAAAAACATTCAGTACTTC. Protein product: CASSPPGEAKNIQYF.

CDR3 amino acids: CASSSEAERTSFKYWDTGELFF. In DNA form, the CDR3 reads TGTGCCAGCAGCTCCGAGGCTGAGCGGACTAGTTTTAAATATTGGGACACCGGGGAGCTGTTTTTT. This chain joins TRBV7-8 and TRBJ2-2; 7 positions agree with TRBD2. The ends lost 4 bases at V and 3 bases at J; junction bases unmatched: 26. Germline V CDR1 and CDR2: SGHVS, FQNEAQ. The CDR3 has 22 residues.

The V call is TRBV28, the J call TRBJ2-7, with D possibly called TRBD1 or TRBD2 (5 bases each). The CDR3 consists of 19 residues. The germline CDR1 and CDR2 sequences are MDHEN and SYDVKM. Between the trimmed V and J ends, which lost 1 base and 3 bases, there was a span of 25 bases. CDR3 loop: CASSLSVPGWFSGSYEQYF. The CDR3 DNA sequence: TGTGCCAGCAGTTTATCGGTGCCAGGGTGGTTTTCAGGGAGCTACGAGCAGTACTTC.

The genes are TRBV14 and TRBJ2-1; TRBD2 might be the D (5 bases). Trimming took 0 bases from V and 6 from J, leaving 15 bases between them. Germline V lookup: CDR1 SGHDN, CDR2 FVKESK. The CDR3 spans 16 residues. The CDR3: CASSQDRRGWGNEQFF. The CDR3 bases are TGTGCCAGCAGCCAAGATCGCCGGGGTTGGGGCAATGAGCAGTTCTTC.

V is TRBV18 and J is TRBJ1-2, with D perhaps matching TRBD1 (5 bases). Between the trimmed V and J ends, which lost 2 bases and 8 bases, there was a span of 12 bases. The CDR3 is 13 residues long. Germline V gene lookup returns CDR1 KGHSH and CDR2 LQKENI. CDR3 coding DNA: TGTGCCAGCTCACCAGGGGCAGAAGTCGGCTACACCTTC. It specifies CASSPGAEVGYTF.

On this clone: This CDR3 is also generated by other DNA sequences in the sample. J is TRBJ2-3 and V is TRBV18; D is uncertain. The CDR3 contains 13 residues. Trimming shortened V by 1 base and J by 4 bases, and 6 bases separated the two germline ends. Germline-derived CDR1 and CDR2 are KGHSH and LQKENI. The CDR3 loop is CASSPQGSDTQYF. The CDR3 DNA sequence: TGTGCCAGCTCACCACAGGGTTCAGATACGCAGTATTTT. Based on the CDR3 plus reference TRBV18 and TRBJ2-3, the full variable domain is NAGVMQNPRHLVRRRGQEARLRCSPMKGHSHVYWYRQLPEEGLKFMVYLQKENIIDESGMPKERFSAEFPKEGPSILRIQQVVRGDSAAYFCASSPQGSDTQYFGPGTRLTVL.

The chain is built from TRBV5-4 and TRBJ2-1; possibly TRBD2 for D (6 bases). Per germline, CDR1 SGHNT and CDR2 YYREEE (reference sequence). The CDR3 is made up of 13 amino acids. With 4 bases removed from V and 10 bases from J, the gap between germline ends came to 15 bases. CDR3 in amino acids: CASSPLAAGEQFF. DNA for the CDR3: TGTGCCAGCAGCCCACTAGCCGCAGGGGAGCAGTTCTTC.

V is TRBV27 and J is TRBJ2-7, with D perhaps matching TRBD1 (5 bases). Germline CDR1 is MNHEY and CDR2 is SMNVEV (reference sequence). The V end was cut by 5 bases, the J end by 4 bases, with 15 bases between. The CDR3 runs 14 residues. The CDR3 DNA is TGTGCCAGCAGTGTCCTAGGACAAGGATACGAGCAGTACTTC. Translating it yields CASSVLGQGYEQYF.

This chain joins TRBV5-1 and TRBJ2-2, with 8 bases identical to TRBD2. Germline assignment: CDR1 SGHRS and CDR2 YFSETQ. Trimming removed 3 bases from V and 8 bases from J; junction bases left unmatched: 6. The CDR3 covers 14 residues. The CDR3: CASSSGTSRGELFF. The CDR3 DNA is TGCGCCAGCAGCTCGGGGACTAGTAGAGGGGAGCTGTTTTTT. Looking up the rest from reference TRBV5-1 and TRBJ2-2 gives the full variable domain: KAGVTQTPRYLIKTRGQQVTLSCSPISGHRSVSWYQQTPGQGLQFLFEYFSETQRNKGNFPGRFSGRQFSNSRSEMNVSTLELGDSALYLCASSSGTSRGELFFGEGSRLTVL.

There are a few counts of this clone. This rearrangement joins TRBV27 to TRBJ2-2, with 9 nucleotides matching TRBD2. The J segment lost 6 bases and the V segment lost 2 bases, leaving 1 base of the junction unmatched. Per germline, CDR1 MNHEY and CDR2 SMNVEV (reference sequence). The CDR3 is 14 amino acids. Written as DNA, the CDR3 is TGTGCCAGCAGTTTAGGCGGGAGGGCCGGGGAGCTGTTTTTT. This sequence encodes CASSLGGRAGELFF.

This chain connects TRBV9 to TRBJ2-4, with D possibly TRBD1 on 6 matching bases. The CDR3 is 15 amino acids. V was cut by 3 bases and J by 4 bases, with 14 bases left in between. CDR1 SGDLS and CDR2 YYNGEE come from the germline V gene. CDR3 sequence: CASSAGTQAKNIQYF. The CDR3 DNA is TGTGCCAGCAGCGCTGGGACACAGGCTAAAAACATTCAGTACTTC. Looking up the rest from reference TRBV9 and TRBJ2-4 gives the full variable domain: DSGVTQTPKHLITATGQRVTLRCSPRSGDLSVYWYQQSLDQGLQFLIQYYNGEERAKGNILERFSAQQFPDLHSELNLSSLELGDSALYFCASSAGTQAKNIQYFGAGTRLSVL.

This clone was counted between two and nine times. The gene calls are TRBV30 and TRBJ1-1, with D perhaps matching TRBD1 (6 bases). Germline CDR1 reads GTSNPN; CDR2 reads SVGIG (reference sequence). This CDR3 spans 15 amino acids. Trimming stripped 2 bases from V and 8 bases from J, with 21 bases between. As DNA, the CDR3 is TGTGCCTGGAGTCCCCGCCCCACAGGGCCAAAAGAAGCTTTCTTT. It is translated as CAWSPRPTGPKEAFF.

J is TRBJ2-4 and V is TRBV19, with D unresolved. V shed 3 bases and J shed 7 bases, with 4 bases lying between them. Germline V gene data show CDR1 as LNHDA and CDR2 as SQIVND (reference sequence). The CDR3 runs 11 residues. CDR3 sequence (DNA): TGTGCCAGTAGTATGCGGAACATTCAGTACTTC. Translating gives CASSMRNIQYF.

The chain recombines TRBV11-2 with TRBJ2-2; TRBD2 matches at 8 bases. Germline V gives CDR1 SGHAT, CDR2 FQNNGV. The CDR3 has 16 amino acids. The ends lost 11 bases at V and 6 bases at J; junction bases unmatched: 17. The CDR3 reads CAVKGASGSRAGELFF. CDR3 DNA sequence: TGTGCCGTTAAGGGAGCGAGCGGGAGTAGGGCCGGGGAGCTGTTTTTT. The full variable domain, with the rest looked up from reference TRBV11-2 and TRBJ2-2, is EAGVAQSPRYKIIEKRQSVAFWCNPISGHATLYWYQQILGQGPKLLIQFQNNGVVDDSQLPKDRFSAERLKGVDSTLKIQPAKLEDSAVYLCAVKGASGSRAGELFFGEGSRLTVL.

J is TRBJ1-1 and V is TRBV5-4; D gene ambiguous. The CDR3 runs to 13 residues. Germline CDR1 and CDR2: SGHNT and YYREEE (reference sequence). V lost 4 bases to trimming and J lost 4 bases, with 11 bases between them. The CDR3, as DNA: TGTGCCAGCAGCGGAGACCCCACCACTGAAGCTTTCTTT. It encodes CASSGDPTTEAFF.

The V gene is TRBV11-1, the J gene TRBJ1-5; possible D gene TRBD1, 5 bases. The CDR3 consists of 13 residues. In germline, CDR1 is SGHAT, CDR2 FQDESV (reference sequence). V lost 1 base, J lost 7 bases, and 8 bases lay in between. CDR3 sequence: CASSLDGGQPQHF. The CDR3 DNA reads as TGTGCCAGCAGCTTAGATGGGGGGCAGCCCCAGCATTTT. Full variable domain (missing parts from reference TRBV11-1 and TRBJ1-5): EAEVAQSPRYKITEKSQAVAFWCDPISGHATLYWYRQILGQGPELLVQFQDESVVDDSQLPKDRFSAERLKGVDSTLKIQPAELGDSAMYLCASSLDGGQPQHFGDGTRLSIL.

The V and J genes are TRBV29-1 and TRBJ2-1; D is undetermined. The V and J ends lost 7 bases and 0 bases respectively, with 13 bases between them. This CDR3 is 14 amino acids long. The germline gives CDR1 SQVTM, CDR2 ANQGSEA. The CDR3 DNA is TGCAGCGGAGTCAAGGGCTTCTCCTACAATGAGCAGTTCTTC. Amino acid sequence: CSGVKGFSYNEQFF.

The chain has TRBV27 and TRBJ1-2; TRBD1 aligns across 7 bases. The germline gives CDR1 MNHEY, CDR2 SMNVEV (reference sequence). The CDR3 length is 16 residues. The trim removed 3 bases at V and 8 bases at J, leaving 15 bases unmatched. The CDR3 spells CASSFLLTDRAEGYTF. The CDR3, as DNA: TGTGCCAGCAGTTTCCTATTAACCGACAGGGCTGAGGGCTACACCTTC.

This sequence joins TRBV18 and TRBJ2-7; D may be TRBD1 (6 bases). CDR1 is KGHSH, CDR2 LQKENI, per germline. Trimming removed 3 bases from V and 6 bases from J, with 12 bases in between. The CDR3 extends over 13 amino acids. The CDR3: CASSPPGTFEQYF. As DNA, the CDR3 is TGTGCCAGCTCACCTCCGGGGACATTCGAGCAGTACTTC. The full variable domain, in which reference TRBV18 and TRBJ2-7 provide the parts outside the CDR3, is NAGVMQNPRHLVRRRGQEARLRCSPMKGHSHVYWYRQLPEEGLKFMVYLQKENIIDESGMPKERFSAEFPKEGPSILRIQQVVRGDSAAYFCASSPPGTFEQYFGPGTRLTVT.

This clone was seen once. This chain uses TRBV28 with TRBJ2-7; 7 bases fit TRBD1. The CDR3 runs 16 residues. V trimming: 3 bases; J trimming: 3 bases; junction bases outside the gene matches: 11. CDR1 MDHEN and CDR2 SYDVKM come from the germline V gene. DNA for the CDR3: TGTGCCAGCAGTTTCTCCGTCGGACAGGTGCACTACGAGCAGTACTTC. Amino acids: CASSFSVGQVHYEQYF.

V and J are TRBV18 and TRBJ1-2; 7 bases map to TRBD1. V lost 3 bases and J lost 2; bases outside the gene matches: 6. Germline V gene lookup returns CDR1 KGHSH and CDR2 LQKENI. CDR3 length equals 15 residues. The chain's CDR3 is CASSPFRDRNYGYTF. DNA of the CDR3: TGTGCCAGCTCACCTTTCCGGGACAGAAACTATGGCTACACCTTC.

The V gene is TRBV4-3, the J gene TRBJ1-2; the match to TRBD1 covers 7 bases. Losses at the gene ends were 1 base for V and 7 bases for J; bases not matched to a gene: 6. The CDR3 spans 14 residues. Per germline, CDR1 LGHNA and CDR2 YSLEER. CDR3 residues: CASSQAQGVGGYTF. For the CDR3, the DNA is TGCGCCAGCAGCCAAGCGCAGGGGGTCGGTGGCTACACCTTC.

This chain joins TRBV7-3 and TRBJ2-1; D is possibly TRBD1 or TRBD2 (6 bases each). The germline CDR1 and CDR2 sequences are SGHTA and FQGTGA. V gave up 2 bases and J gave up 12 bases, with 20 bases separating them. This CDR3 is built from 15 residues. The DNA of the CDR3 is TGTGCCAGCAGCTTACTAGGGGGGAGAAAAGTAGGGCAGTTCTTC. Protein product: CASSLLGGRKVGQFF.

J is TRBJ2-7 and V is TRBV18, with a tentative D call TRBD2 (5 bases). The V gene lost 3 bases and the J gene lost 2 bases, with 8 bases spanning the gap. CDR1 and CDR2 from the germline V gene are KGHSH and LQKENI. This CDR3 is 13 amino acids long. The CDR3 protein is CASSPGMPYEQYF. CDR3 DNA sequence: TGTGCCAGCTCACCCGGGATGCCCTACGAGCAGTACTTC.

The chain has TRBV2 and TRBJ2-3, with 10 bases matching TRBD1. This CDR3 is built from 13 residues. J was trimmed by 5 bases and V by 6 bases; bases with no gene match: 2. The germline gives CDR1 SNHLY, CDR2 FYNNEI. CDR3 nucleotides: TGTGCCAGCAGGGGACAGGGGATAGATACGCAGTATTTT. Translated: CASRGQGIDTQYF.